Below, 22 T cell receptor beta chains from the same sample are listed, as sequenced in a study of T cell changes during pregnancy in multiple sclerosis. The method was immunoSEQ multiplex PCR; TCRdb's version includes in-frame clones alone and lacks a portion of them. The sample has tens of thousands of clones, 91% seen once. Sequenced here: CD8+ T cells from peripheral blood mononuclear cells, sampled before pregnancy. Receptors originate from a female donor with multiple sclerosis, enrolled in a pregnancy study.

Here the CDR3 DNA reads TGTGCCAGCAGCCACAATCCGGGACAGCCTAATGAAAAACTGTTTTTT. Protein product: CASSHNPGQPNEKLFF. The gene calls are TRBV7-9 and TRBJ1-4, with 7 bases matching TRBD1. V lost 5 bases, J lost 3 bases, and 9 bases stayed unmatched. The CDR3 length is 16 residues. Germline V CDR1 and CDR2: SEHNR, FQNEAQ (reference sequence).

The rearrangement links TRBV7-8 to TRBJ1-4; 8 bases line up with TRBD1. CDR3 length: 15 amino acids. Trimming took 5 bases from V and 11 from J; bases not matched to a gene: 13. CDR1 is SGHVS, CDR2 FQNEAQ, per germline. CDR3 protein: CASSSDRGEFWKLFF. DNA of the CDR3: TGTGCCAGCAGCAGCGACAGGGGCGAGTTCTGGAAACTGTTTTTT.

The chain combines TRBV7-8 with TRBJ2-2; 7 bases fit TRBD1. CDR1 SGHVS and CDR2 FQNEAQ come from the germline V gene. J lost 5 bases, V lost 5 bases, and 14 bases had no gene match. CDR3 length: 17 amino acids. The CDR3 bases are TGTGCCAGCAGCCTCCAACAGGGGTACAGCTTTACCGGGGAGCTGTTTTTT. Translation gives CASSLQQGYSFTGELFF.

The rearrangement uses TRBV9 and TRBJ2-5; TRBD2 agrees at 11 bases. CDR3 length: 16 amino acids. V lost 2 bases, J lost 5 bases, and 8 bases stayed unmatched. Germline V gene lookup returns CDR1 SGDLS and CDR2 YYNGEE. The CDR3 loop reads CASSVFSGGEGETQYF. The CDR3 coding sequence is TGTGCCAGCAGCGTGTTTAGCGGGGGGGAGGGGGAGACCCAGTACTTC.

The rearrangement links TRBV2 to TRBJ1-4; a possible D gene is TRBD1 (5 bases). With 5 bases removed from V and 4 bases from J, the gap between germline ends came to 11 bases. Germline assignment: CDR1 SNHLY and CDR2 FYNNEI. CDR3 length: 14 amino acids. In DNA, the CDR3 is TGTGCCAGCAGTAAGCCGGGACTTAATGAAAAACTGTTTTTT. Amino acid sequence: CASSKPGLNEKLFF. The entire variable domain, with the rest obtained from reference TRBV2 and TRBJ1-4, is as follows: EPEVTQTPSHQVTQMGQEVILRCVPISNHLYFYWYRQILGQKVEFLVSFYNNEISEKSEIFDDQFSVERPDGSNFTLKIRSTKLEDSAMYFCASSKPGLNEKLFFGSGTQLSVL.

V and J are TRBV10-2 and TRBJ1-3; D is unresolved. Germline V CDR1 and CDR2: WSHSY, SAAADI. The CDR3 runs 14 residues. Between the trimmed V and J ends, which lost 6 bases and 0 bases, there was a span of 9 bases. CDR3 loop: CASSIDNSGNTIYF. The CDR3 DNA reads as TGCGCCAGCAGCATCGACAACTCTGGAAACACCATATATTTT.

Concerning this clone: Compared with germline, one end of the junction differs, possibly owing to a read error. The CDR3 DNA sequence: TGTGCCAGTAGTAGCCAGGGTCGGGCTTTT. Encoded protein: CASSSQGRAF. The chain couples TRBV19 to TRBJ1-4; D is possibly TRBD1 (5 bases). CDR1 is LNHDA, CDR2 SQIVND, per germline (reference sequence). The CDR3 extends over 10 amino acids.

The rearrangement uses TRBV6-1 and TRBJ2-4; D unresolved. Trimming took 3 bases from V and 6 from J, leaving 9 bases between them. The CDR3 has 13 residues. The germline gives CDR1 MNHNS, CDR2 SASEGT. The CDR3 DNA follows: TGTGCCAGCAGTGATCCGGTCGGAAACATTCAGTACTTC. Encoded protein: CASSDPVGNIQYF.

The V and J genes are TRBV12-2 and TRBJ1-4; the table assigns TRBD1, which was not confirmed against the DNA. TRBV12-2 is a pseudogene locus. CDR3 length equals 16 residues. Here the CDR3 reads CASRLGGRTRSEKLFF. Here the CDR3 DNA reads TGTGCAAGTCGCTTAGGGGGGCGTACCCGCAGTGAAAAACTGTTTTTT.

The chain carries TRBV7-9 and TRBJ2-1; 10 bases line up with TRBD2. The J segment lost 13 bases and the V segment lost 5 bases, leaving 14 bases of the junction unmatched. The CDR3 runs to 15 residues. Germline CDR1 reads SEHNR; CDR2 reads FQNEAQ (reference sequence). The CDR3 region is CASSQTLERGGDQFF. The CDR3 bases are TGTGCCAGCAGCCAAACCCTCGAGCGGGGGGGTGACCAGTTCTTC.

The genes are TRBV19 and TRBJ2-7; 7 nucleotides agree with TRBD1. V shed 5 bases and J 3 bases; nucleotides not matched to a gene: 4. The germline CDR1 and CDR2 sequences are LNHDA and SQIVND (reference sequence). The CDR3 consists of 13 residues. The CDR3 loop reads CASSFRTGYEQYF. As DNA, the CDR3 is TGTGCCAGTAGTTTCAGGACAGGCTACGAGCAGTACTTC.

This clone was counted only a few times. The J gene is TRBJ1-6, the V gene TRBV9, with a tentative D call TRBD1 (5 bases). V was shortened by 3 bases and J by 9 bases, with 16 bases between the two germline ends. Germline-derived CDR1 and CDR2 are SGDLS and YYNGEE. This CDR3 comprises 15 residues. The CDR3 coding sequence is TGTGCCAGCAGCGCGAGGGGAGGCATCGGTTCACCCCTCCACTTT. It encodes CASSARGGIGSPLHF.

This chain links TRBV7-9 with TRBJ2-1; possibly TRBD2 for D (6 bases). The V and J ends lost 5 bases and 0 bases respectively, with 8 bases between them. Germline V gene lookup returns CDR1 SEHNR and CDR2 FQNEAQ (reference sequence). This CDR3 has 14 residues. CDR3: CASSPGSSYNEQFF. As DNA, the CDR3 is TGTGCCAGCAGCCCCGGGAGCTCCTACAATGAGCAGTTCTTC.

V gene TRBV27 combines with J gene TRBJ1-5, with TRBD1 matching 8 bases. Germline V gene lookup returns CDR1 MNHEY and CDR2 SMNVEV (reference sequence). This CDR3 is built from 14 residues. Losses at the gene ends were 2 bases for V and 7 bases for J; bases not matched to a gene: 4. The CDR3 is CASSLRQGAQPQHF. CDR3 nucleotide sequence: TGTGCCAGCAGTTTAAGGCAGGGGGCCCAGCCCCAGCATTTT.

In nucleotides, the CDR3 is TGTGCCAGTAGGACTAAAATAACTTATCGGGACTATGGCTACACCTTC. Translated, it gives CASRTKITYRDYGYTF. The chain joins TRBV19 to TRBJ1-2, with D unclear. CDR1 and CDR2 from the germline V gene are LNHDA and SQIVND (reference sequence). The CDR3 contains 16 residues. V gave up 6 bases and J gave up 3 bases, with 20 bases separating them.

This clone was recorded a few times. CDR3 in DNA: TGTGCCAGCAGCCCGGAGGGCAGGGTGATCACTGAAGCTTTCTTT. This translates into CASSPEGRVITEAFF. The chain links TRBV7-6 to TRBJ1-1; D might be TRBD1 (5 bases). Trimming pared 5 bases from V and 4 bases from J, leaving 17 bases between. This CDR3 spans 15 amino acids. Looked up from germline, CDR1 is SGHVS and CDR2 is FNYEAQ.

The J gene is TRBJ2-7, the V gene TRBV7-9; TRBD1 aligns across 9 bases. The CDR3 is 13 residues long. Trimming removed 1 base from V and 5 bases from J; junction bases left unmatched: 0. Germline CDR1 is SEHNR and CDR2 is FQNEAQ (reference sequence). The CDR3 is CASSLGDRDEQYF. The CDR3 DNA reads TGTGCCAGCAGCTTAGGGGACAGGGACGAGCAGTACTTC.

CDR3 residues: CASTEGGVGELFF. The CDR3 nucleotides read TGTGCCAGCACCGAAGGAGGGGTCGGGGAGCTGTTTTTT. V and J are TRBV7-9 and TRBJ2-2, with D perhaps matching TRBD2 (6 bases). This CDR3 has 13 residues. V lost 7 bases, J lost 7 bases, and 13 bases lay in between. Germline CDR1 is SEHNR and CDR2 is FQNEAQ (reference sequence).

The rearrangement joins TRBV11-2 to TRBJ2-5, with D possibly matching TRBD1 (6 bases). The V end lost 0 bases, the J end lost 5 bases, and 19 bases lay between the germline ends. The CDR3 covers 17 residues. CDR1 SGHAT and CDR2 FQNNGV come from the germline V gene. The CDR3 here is CASSLDRPGWGQETQYF. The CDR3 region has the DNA TGTGCCAGCAGCTTAGATCGGCCGGGGTGGGGGCAGGAGACCCAGTACTTC.

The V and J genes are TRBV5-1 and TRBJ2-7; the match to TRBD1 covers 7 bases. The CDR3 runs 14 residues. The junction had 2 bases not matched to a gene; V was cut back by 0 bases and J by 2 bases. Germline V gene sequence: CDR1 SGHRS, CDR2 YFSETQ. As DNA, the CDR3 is TGCGCCAGCAGCTTGGAGGGGGCAGCCTACGAGCAGTACTTC. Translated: CASSLEGAAYEQYF.

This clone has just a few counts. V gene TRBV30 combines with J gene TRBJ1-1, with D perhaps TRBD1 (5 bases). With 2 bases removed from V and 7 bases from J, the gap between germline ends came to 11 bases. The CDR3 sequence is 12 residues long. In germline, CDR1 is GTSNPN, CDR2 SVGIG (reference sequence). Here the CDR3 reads CAWSRGDGEAFF. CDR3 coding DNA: TGTGCCTGGAGTCGCGGGGACGGTGAAGCTTTCTTT.

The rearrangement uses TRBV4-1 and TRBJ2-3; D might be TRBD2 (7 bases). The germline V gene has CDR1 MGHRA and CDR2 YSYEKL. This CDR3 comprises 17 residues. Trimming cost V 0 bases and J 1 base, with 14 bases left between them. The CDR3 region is CASSQEWGGPGTDTQYF. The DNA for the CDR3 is TGCGCCAGCAGCCAAGAGTGGGGGGGCCCTGGCACAGATACGCAGTATTTT.